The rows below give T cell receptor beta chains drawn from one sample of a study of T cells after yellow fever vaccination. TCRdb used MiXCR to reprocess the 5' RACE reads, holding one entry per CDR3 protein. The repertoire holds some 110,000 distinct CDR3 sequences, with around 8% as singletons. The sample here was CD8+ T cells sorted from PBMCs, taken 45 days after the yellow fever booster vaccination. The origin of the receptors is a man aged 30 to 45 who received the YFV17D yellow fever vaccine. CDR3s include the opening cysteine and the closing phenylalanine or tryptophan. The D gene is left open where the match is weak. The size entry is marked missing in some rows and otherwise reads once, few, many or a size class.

cdr3_aa: CATSRDLGQGHEQYF
cdr3_nt: TGTGCCACCAGCAGAGATCTTGGACAGGGCCACGAGCAGTACTTC
j_call: TRBJ2-7
v_call: TRBV15
d_call: TRBD1
clone_size: many

cdr3_aa: CASSPQGVTSRRSNNEQFF
cdr3_nt: TGTGCCAGCAGCCCTCAAGGGGTGACTAGCCGGAGATCGAATAATGAGCAGTTCTTC
j_call: TRBJ2-1
v_call: TRBV11-2
d_call: TRBD2
clone_size: few

cdr3_aa: CASSPQGFGEQYF
cdr3_nt: TGCGCCAGCAGCCCACAAGGGTTTGGCGAGCAGTACTTC
j_call: TRBJ2-7
v_call: TRBV4-1
d_call: NA
clone_size: many

cdr3_aa: CASSASNSNQPQHF
cdr3_nt: TGTGCCAGCAGTGCCAGTAATAGCAATCAGCCCCAGCATTTT
j_call: TRBJ1-5
v_call: TRBV25-1
d_call: NA
clone_size: many

cdr3_aa: CASSLPPGGPGANVLTF
cdr3_nt: TGTGCCAGCAGTTTACCCCCCGGGGGTCCTGGGGCCAACGTCCTGACTTTC
j_call: TRBJ2-6
v_call: TRBV28
d_call: NA
clone_size: many

cdr3_aa: CASSPDGWGLFF
cdr3_nt: TGTGCCAGCAGCCCGGACGGCTGGGGACTGTTTTTT
j_call: TRBJ1-4
v_call: TRBV7-9
d_call: NA
clone_size: NA

cdr3_aa: CASSLGEGGPFF
cdr3_nt: TGTGCCAGCAGCTTAGGGGAGGGAGGTCCGTTCTTC
j_call: TRBJ2-1
v_call: TRBV7-8
d_call: TRBD2
clone_size: many

cdr3_aa: CASSTTGELFF
cdr3_nt: TGTGCCAGCAGCACCACCGGGGAGCTGTTTTTT
j_call: TRBJ2-2
v_call: TRBV13
d_call: NA
clone_size: many

cdr3_aa: CASSQDYQGGQPQHF
cdr3_nt: TGTGCCAGCAGCCAAGATTATCAGGGGGGTCAGCCCCAGCATTTT
j_call: TRBJ1-5
v_call: TRBV4-2
d_call: TRBD1
clone_size: many

cdr3_aa: CASSLVLANEQFF
cdr3_nt: TGTGCCAGCAGCTTAGTACTAGCTAATGAGCAGTTCTTC
j_call: TRBJ2-1
v_call: TRBV7-2
d_call: NA
clone_size: many

cdr3_aa: CASSQEGTSSYEQYF
cdr3_nt: TGCGCCAGCAGCCAAGAGGGTACTAGTTCCTACGAGCAGTACTTC
j_call: TRBJ2-7
v_call: TRBV4-3
d_call: NA
clone_size: few

cdr3_aa: CTSSLARYSGRGQETQYF
cdr3_nt: TGTACCAGCAGTTTAGCGCGGTATAGCGGGAGAGGACAGGAGACCCAGTACTTC
j_call: TRBJ2-5
v_call: TRBV12-3/TRBV12-4
d_call: TRBD2
clone_size: NA

cdr3_aa: CASSLGAVDEQFF
cdr3_nt: TGCGCCAGCAGCTTGGGAGCTGTCGATGAGCAGTTCTTC
j_call: TRBJ2-1
v_call: TRBV5-1
d_call: NA
clone_size: many

cdr3_aa: CASSQGAGGTDTQYF
cdr3_nt: TGCGCCAGCAGCCAAGGAGCCGGAGGCACAGATACGCAGTATTTT
j_call: TRBJ2-3
v_call: TRBV4-3
d_call: NA
clone_size: many

cdr3_aa: CASSFFREDVTDTQYF
cdr3_nt: TGTGCCAGCAGCTTTTTCCGGGAAGACGTCACAGATACGCAGTATTTT
j_call: TRBJ2-3
v_call: TRBV7-9
d_call: NA
clone_size: many

cdr3_aa: CASSPLAGGPTEQFF
cdr3_nt: TGTGCCAGCAGCCCACTAGCGGGAGGGCCCACTGAGCAGTTCTTC
j_call: TRBJ2-1
v_call: TRBV7-2
d_call: TRBD2
clone_size: many

cdr3_aa: CASRIAGGPNEQFF
cdr3_nt: TGTGCCAGCAGAATAGCGGGAGGGCCGAATGAGCAGTTCTTC
j_call: TRBJ2-1
v_call: TRBV27
d_call: TRBD2
clone_size: NA

cdr3_aa: CASTPQGSGTQYF
cdr3_nt: TGTGCCAGCACCCCGCAGGGCTCGGGCACGCAGTATTTT
j_call: TRBJ2-3
v_call: TRBV12-3/TRBV12-4
d_call: NA
clone_size: NA

cdr3_aa: CASSLGDGSYEQYF
cdr3_nt: TGTGCCAGCAGTTTAGGAGACGGCTCCTACGAGCAGTACTTC
j_call: TRBJ2-7
v_call: TRBV12-3/TRBV12-4
d_call: NA
clone_size: many

cdr3_aa: CASRASGRSYNEQFF
cdr3_nt: TGCGCCAGCAGGGCTAGCGGGAGGTCCTACAATGAGCAGTTCTTC
j_call: TRBJ2-1
v_call: TRBV5-1
d_call: TRBD2
clone_size: NA

cdr3_aa: CASSSPRQGSFGYTF
cdr3_nt: TGTGCCAGCAGCTCCCCCCGACAGGGGAGTTTTGGCTACACCTTC
j_call: TRBJ1-2
v_call: TRBV7-9
d_call: TRBD1
clone_size: many

cdr3_aa: CASSGQGYEQYF
cdr3_nt: TGTGCCAGCAGCGGACAGGGTTACGAGCAGTACTTC
j_call: TRBJ2-7
v_call: TRBV7-9
d_call: TRBD1
clone_size: few

cdr3_aa: CASRQGYEQYF
cdr3_nt: TGTGCCAGCAGACAGGGCTACGAGCAGTACTTC
j_call: TRBJ2-7
v_call: TRBV7-9
d_call: NA
clone_size: many